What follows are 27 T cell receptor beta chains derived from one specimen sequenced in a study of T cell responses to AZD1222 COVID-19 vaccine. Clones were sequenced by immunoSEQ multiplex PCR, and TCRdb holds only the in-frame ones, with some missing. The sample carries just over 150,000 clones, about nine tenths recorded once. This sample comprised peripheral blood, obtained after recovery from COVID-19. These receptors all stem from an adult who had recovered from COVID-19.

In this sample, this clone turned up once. The CDR3: CASSWGSDEQYF. CDR3 DNA sequence: TGTGCCAGCAGCTGGGGTTCCGACGAGCAGTACTTC. The chain joins TRBV25-1 to TRBJ2-7; D not resolved. Germline V gives CDR1 MGHDK, CDR2 SYGVNS. V was shortened by 6 bases and J by 5 bases, with 11 bases between the two germline ends. The CDR3 is made up of 12 amino acids.

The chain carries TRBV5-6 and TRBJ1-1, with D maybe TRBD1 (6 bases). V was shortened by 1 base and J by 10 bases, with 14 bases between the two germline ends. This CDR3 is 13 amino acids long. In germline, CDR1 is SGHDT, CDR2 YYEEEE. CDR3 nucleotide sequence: TGTGCCAGCAGCTTGCGGGACACTCGCGTAGCTTTCTTT. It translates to CASSLRDTRVAFF.

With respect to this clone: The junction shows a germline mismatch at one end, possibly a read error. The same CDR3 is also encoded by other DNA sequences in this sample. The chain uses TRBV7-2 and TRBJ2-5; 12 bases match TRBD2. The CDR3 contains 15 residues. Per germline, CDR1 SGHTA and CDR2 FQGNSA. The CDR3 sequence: CASSLASGGEETQYF. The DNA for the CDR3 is TGTGCTAGCAGCTTAGCTAGCGGGGGGGAAGAGACCCAGTACTTC.

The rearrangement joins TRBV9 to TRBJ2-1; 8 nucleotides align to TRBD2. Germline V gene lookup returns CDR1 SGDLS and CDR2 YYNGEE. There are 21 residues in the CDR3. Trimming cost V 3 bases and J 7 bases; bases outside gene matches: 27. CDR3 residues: CASSASSPGLVGAGDLNEQFF. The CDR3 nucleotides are TGTGCCAGCAGCGCTTCCTCTCCGGGCCTTGTGGGAGCGGGAGATTTGAATGAGCAGTTCTTC.

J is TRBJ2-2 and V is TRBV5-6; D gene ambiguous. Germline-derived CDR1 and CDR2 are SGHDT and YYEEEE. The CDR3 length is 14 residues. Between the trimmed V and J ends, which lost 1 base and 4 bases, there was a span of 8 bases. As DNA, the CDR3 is TGTGCCAGCAGCTTGAACGTTGGCACCGGGGAGCTGTTTTTT. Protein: CASSLNVGTGELFF.

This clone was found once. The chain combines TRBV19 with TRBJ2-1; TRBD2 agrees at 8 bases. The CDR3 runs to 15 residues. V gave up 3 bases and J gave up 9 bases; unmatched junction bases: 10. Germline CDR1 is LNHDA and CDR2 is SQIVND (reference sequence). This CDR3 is CASSMGRSGRGEQFF. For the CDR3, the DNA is TGTGCCAGTAGTATGGGTAGGAGCGGGAGAGGTGAGCAGTTCTTC. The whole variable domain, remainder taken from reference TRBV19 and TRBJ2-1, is DGGITQSPKYLFRKEGQNVTLSCEQNLNHDAMYWYRQDPGQGLRLIYYSQIVNDFQKGDIAEGYSVSREKKESFPLTVTSAQKNPTAFYLCASSMGRSGRGEQFFGPGTRLTVL.

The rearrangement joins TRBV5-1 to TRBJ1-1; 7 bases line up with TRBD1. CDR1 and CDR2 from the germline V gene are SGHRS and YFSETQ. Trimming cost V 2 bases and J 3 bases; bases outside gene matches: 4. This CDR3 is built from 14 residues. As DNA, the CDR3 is TGCGCCAGCAGCTTTCAGGGGGTCGACACTGAAGCTTTCTTT. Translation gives CASSFQGVDTEAFF.

CDR3 sequence: CASSQEGWVYGYTF. Written as DNA, the CDR3 is TGCGCCAGCAGCCAAGAGGGTTGGGTCTATGGCTACACCTTC. The chain recombines TRBV4-1 with TRBJ1-2; D is ambiguous. This CDR3 is built from 14 residues. Germline lookup yields CDR1 MGHRA and CDR2 YSYEKL. Trimming pared 0 bases from V and 4 bases from J, leaving 9 bases between.

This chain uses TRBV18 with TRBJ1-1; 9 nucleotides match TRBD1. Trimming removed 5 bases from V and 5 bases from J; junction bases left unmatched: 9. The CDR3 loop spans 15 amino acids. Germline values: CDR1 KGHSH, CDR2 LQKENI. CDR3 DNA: TGTGCCAGCTCAGGGGACAGGGCAAGTAGTACTGAAGCTTTCTTT. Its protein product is CASSGDRASSTEAFF.

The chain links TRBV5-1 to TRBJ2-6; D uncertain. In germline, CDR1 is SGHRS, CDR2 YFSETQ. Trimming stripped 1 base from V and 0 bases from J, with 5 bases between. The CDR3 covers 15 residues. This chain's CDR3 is CASSLYSSGANVLTF. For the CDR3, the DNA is TGCGCCAGCAGCTTGTACAGCTCTGGGGCCAACGTCCTGACTTTC.

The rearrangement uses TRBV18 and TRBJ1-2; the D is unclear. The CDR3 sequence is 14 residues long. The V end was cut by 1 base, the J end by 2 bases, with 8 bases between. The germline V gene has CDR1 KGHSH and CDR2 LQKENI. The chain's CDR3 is CASSPRTLNYGYTF. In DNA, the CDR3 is TGTGCCAGCTCACCACGGACTCTCAACTATGGCTACACCTTC.

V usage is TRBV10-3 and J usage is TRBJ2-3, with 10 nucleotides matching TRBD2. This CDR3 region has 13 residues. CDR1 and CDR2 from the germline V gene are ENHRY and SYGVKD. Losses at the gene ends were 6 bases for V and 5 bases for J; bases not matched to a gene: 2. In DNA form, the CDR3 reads TGTGCCATCAGAGCGGGGGGGCAAGATACGCAGTATTTT. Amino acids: CAIRAGGQDTQYF.

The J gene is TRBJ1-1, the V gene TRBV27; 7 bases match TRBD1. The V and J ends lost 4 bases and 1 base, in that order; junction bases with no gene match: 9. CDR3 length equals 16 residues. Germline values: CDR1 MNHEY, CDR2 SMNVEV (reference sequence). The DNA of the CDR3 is TGTGCCAGCAGTTCCAGACAGGGTGTAAGGAACACTGAAGCTTTCTTT. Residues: CASSSRQGVRNTEAFF.

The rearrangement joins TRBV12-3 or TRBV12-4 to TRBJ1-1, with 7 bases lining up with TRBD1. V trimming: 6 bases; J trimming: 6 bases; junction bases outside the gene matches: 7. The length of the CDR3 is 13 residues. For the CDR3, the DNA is TGTGCCAGCAGGGCCGACAGGGTTTCTGAAGCTTTCTTT. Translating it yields CASRADRVSEAFF.

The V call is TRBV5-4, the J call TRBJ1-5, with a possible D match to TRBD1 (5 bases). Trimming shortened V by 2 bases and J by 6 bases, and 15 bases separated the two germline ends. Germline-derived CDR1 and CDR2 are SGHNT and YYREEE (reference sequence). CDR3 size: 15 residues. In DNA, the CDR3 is TGTGCCAGCAGCTTCTCGGGGGGAACGGGTCAGCCCCAGCATTTT. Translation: CASSFSGGTGQPQHF. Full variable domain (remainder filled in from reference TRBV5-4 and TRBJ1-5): ETGVTQSPTHLIKTRGQQVTLRCSSQSGHNTVSWYQQALGQGPQFIFQYYREEENGRGNFPPRFSGLQFPNYSSELNVNALELDDSALYLCASSFSGGTGQPQHFGDGTRLSIL.

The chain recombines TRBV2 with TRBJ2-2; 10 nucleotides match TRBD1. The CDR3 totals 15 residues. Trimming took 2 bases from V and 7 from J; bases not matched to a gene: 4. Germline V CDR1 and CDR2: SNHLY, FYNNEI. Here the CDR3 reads CASSEWTGGNGELFF. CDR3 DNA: TGTGCCAGCAGTGAATGGACAGGGGGTAACGGGGAGCTGTTTTTT.

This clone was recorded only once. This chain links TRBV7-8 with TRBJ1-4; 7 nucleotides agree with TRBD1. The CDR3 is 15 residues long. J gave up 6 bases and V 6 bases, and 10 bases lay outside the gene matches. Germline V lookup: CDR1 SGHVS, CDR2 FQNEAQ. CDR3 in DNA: TGTGCCAGCAGACGACACAGGGGAGGAGATGAAAAACTGTTTTTT. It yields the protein CASRRHRGGDEKLFF.

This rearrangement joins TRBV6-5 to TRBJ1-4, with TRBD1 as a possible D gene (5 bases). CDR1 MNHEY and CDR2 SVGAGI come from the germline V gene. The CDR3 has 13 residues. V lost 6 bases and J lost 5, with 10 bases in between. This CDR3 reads CASRRDGNEKLFF. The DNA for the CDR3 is TGTGCCAGCAGGAGGGACGGAAATGAAAAACTGTTTTTT.

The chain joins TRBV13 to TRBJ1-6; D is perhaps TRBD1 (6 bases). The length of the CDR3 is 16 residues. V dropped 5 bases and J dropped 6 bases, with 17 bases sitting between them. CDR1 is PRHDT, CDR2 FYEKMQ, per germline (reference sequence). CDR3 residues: CASSPTTGLGNSPLHF. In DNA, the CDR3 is TGTGCCAGCAGCCCCACAACAGGGCTTGGTAATTCACCCCTCCACTTT.

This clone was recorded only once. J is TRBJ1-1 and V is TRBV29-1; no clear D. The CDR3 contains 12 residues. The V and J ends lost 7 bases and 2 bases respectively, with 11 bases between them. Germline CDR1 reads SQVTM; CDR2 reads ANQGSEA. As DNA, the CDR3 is TGCAGCGCGGACGGGATAAACACTGAAGCTTTCTTT. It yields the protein CSADGINTEAFF.

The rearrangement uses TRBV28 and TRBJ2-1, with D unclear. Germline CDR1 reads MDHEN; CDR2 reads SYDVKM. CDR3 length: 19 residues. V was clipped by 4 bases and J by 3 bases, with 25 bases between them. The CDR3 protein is CASSSPLQVRVGLYNEQFF. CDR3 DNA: TGTGCCAGCAGTTCTCCCTTACAAGTCCGGGTGGGCCTCTACAATGAGCAGTTCTTC.

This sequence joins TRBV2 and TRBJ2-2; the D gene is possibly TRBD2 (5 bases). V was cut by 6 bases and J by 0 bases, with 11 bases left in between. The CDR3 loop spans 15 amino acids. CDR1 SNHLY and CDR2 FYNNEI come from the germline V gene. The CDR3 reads CASRPAGTNTGELFF. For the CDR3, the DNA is TGTGCCAGCAGACCCGCCGGGACGAACACCGGGGAGCTGTTTTTT.

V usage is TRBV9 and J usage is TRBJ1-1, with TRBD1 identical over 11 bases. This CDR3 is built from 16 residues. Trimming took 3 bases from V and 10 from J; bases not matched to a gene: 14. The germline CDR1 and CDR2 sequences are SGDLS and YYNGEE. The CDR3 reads CASSASGTGGGSGAFF. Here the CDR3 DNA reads TGTGCCAGCAGCGCCTCGGGGACAGGGGGAGGAAGTGGAGCTTTCTTT.

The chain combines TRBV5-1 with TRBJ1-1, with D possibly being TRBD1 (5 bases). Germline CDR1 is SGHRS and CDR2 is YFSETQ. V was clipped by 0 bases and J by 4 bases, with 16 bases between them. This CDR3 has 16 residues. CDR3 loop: CASSLVELGPGTEAFF. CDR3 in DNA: TGCGCCAGCAGCTTGGTTGAGTTGGGGCCCGGCACTGAAGCTTTCTTT.

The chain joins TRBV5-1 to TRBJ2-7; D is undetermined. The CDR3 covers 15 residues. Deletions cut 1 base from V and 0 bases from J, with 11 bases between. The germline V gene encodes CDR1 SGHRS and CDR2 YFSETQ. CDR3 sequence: CASSLLRSSSYEQYF. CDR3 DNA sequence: TGCGCCAGCAGCTTGTTAAGGAGCAGCTCCTACGAGCAGTACTTC. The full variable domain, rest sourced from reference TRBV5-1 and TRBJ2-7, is KAGVTQTPRYLIKTRGQQVTLSCSPISGHRSVSWYQQTPGQGLQFLFEYFSETQRNKGNFPGRFSGRQFSNSRSEMNVSTLELGDSALYLCASSLLRSSSYEQYFGPGTRLTVT.

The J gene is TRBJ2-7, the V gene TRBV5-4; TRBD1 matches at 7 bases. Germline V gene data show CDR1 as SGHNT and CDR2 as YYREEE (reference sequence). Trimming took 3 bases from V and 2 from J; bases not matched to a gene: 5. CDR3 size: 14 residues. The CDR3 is CASSSRDSAYEQYF. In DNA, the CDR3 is TGTGCCAGCAGCTCCCGGGACAGCGCCTACGAGCAGTACTTC.

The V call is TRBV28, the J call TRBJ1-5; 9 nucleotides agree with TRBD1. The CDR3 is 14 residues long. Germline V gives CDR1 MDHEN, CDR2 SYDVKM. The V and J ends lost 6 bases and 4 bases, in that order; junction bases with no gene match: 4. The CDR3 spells CASRYGTGNQPQHF. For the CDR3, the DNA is TGTGCCAGCAGGTACGGGACAGGGAATCAGCCCCAGCATTTT.